Detailed here is one T cell receptor beta chain. Profiled with immunoSEQ multiplex PCR; TCRdb holds only in-frame clones, not every one. This table has a few hundred thousand clones, around four fifths appearing once. This sample was taken from a study of blood T cell repertoires in COVID-19. There are 13 residues in the CDR3. Germline lookup yields CDR1 MNHEY and CDR2 SVGAGI. The germline V and J ends were trimmed by 4 bases and 10 bases, with 14 bases remaining between them. Seattle participants joined during active infection and were tracked over time. The chain joins TRBV6-5 to TRBJ1-5, with D hard to call. The sequence came from a woman older than 75 with COVID-19, enrolled during active disease. The sample comprised peripheral blood. The CDR3 reads CASSSDGFGPQHF. CDR3 bases: TGTGCCAGCAGTTCTGACGGGTTCGGACCCCAGCATTTT.